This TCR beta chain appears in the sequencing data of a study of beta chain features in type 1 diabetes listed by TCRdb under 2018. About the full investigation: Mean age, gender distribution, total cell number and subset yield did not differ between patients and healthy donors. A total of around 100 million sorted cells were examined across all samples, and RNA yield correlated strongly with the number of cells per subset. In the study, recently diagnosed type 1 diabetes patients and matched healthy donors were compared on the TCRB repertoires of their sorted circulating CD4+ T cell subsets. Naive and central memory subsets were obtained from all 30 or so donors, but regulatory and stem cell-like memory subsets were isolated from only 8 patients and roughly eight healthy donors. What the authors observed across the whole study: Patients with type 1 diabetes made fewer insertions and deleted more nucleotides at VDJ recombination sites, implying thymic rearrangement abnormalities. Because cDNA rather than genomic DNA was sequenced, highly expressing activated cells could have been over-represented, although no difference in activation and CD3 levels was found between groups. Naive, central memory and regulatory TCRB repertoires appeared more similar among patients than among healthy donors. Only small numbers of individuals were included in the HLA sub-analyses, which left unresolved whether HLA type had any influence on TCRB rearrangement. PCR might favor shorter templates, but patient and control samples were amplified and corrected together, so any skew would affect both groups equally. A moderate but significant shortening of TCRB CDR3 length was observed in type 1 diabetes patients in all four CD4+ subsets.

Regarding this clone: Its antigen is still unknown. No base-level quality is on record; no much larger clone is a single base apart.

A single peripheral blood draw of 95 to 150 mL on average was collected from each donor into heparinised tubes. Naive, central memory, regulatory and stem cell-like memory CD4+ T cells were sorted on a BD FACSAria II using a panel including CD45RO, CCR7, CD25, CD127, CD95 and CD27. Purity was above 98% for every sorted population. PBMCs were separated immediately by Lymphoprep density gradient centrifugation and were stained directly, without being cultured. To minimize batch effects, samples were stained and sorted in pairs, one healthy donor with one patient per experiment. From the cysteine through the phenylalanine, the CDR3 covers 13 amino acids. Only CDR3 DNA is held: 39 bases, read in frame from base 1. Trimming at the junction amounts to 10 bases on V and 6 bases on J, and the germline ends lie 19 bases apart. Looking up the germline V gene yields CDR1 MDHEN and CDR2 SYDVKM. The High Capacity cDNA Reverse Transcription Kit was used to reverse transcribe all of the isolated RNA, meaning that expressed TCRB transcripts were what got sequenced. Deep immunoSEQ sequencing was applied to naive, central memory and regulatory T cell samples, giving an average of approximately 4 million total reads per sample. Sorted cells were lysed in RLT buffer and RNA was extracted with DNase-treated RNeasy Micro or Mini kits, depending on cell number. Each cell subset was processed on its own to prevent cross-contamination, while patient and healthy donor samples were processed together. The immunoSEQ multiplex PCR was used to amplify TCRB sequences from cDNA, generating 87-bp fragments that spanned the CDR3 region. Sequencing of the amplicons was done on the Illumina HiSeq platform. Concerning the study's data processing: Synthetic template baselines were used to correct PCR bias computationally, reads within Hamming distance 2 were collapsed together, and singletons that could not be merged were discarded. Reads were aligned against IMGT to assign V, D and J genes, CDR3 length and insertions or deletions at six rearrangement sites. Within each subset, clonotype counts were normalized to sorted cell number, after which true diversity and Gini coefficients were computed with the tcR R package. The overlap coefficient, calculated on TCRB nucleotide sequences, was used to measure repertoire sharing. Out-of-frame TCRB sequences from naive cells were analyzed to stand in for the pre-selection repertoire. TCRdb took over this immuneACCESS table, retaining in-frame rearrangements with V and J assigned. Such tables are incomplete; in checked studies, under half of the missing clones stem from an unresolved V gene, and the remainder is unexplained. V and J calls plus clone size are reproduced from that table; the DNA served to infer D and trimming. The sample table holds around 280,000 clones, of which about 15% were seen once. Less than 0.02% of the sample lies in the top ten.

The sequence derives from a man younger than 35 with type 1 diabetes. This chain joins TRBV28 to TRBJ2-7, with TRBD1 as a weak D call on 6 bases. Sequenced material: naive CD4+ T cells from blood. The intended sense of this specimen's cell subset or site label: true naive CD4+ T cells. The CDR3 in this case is CATRFPDRSEQYF. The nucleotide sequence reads TGTGCCACTAGATTCCCTGACAGGTCCGAGCAGTACTTC.